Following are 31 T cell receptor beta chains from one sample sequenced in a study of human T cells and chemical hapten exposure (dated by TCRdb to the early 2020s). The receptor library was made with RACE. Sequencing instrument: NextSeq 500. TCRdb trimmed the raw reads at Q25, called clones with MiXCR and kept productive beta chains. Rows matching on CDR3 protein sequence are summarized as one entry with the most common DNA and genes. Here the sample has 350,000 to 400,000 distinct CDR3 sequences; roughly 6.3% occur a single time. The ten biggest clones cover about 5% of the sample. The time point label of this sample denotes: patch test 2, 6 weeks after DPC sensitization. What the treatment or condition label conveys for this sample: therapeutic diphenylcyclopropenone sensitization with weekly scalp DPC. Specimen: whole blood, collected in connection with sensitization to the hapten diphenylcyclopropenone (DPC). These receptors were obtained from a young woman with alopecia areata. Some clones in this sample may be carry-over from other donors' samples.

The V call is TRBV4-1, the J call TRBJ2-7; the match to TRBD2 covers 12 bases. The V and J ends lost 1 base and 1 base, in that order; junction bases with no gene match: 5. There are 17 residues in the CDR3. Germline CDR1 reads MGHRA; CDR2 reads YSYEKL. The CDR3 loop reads CASSQGLGLAGSYEQYF. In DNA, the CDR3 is TGCGCCAGCAGCCAAGGATTGGGACTAGCGGGTTCCTACGAGCAGTACTTC.

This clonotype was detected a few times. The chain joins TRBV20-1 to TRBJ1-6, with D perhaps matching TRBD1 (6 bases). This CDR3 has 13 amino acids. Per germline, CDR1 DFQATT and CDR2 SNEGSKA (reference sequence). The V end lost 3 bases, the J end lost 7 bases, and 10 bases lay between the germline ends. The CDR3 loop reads CSASTGPNSPLHF. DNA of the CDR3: TGCAGTGCTAGCACAGGGCCGAATTCACCCCTCCACTTT.

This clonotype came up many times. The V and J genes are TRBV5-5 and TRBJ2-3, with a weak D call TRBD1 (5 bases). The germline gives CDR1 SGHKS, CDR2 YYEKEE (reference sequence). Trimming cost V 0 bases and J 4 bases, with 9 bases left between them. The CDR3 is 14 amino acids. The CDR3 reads CASSLGQSADTQYF. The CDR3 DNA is TGTGCCAGCAGCTTGGGACAGTCGGCAGATACGCAGTATTTT. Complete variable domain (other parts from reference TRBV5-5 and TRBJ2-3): DAGVTQSPTHLIKTRGQQVTLRCSPISGHKSVSWYQQVLGQGPQFIFQYYEKEERGRGNFPDRFSARQFPNYSSELNVNALLLGDSALYLCASSLGQSADTQYFGPGTRLTVL.

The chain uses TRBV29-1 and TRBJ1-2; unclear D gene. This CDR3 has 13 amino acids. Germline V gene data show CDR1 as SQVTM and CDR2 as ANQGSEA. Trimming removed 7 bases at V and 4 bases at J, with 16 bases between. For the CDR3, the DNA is TGCAGCGAGGCCCCCCCAACATCCTATGGCTACACCTTC. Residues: CSEAPPTSYGYTF.

The CDR3 DNA reads TGCAGTGCTACCGCAACCAGCAATCAGCCCCAGCATTTT. This encodes CSATATSNQPQHF. The chain employs TRBV20-1 and TRBJ1-5, with D hard to call. The CDR3 length is 13 residues. Trimming shortened V by 4 bases and J by 1 base, and 8 bases separated the two germline ends. Per germline, CDR1 DFQATT and CDR2 SNEGSKA (reference sequence).

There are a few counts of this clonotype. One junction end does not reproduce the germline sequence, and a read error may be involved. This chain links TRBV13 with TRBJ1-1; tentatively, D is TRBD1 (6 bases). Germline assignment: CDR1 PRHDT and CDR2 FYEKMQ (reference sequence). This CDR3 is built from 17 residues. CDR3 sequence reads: CASSLDRLIGQNTEAFF. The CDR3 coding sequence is TGTGCCAGCAGTTTAGACAGGCTGATCGGTCAGAACACTGAAGCTTTCTTT.

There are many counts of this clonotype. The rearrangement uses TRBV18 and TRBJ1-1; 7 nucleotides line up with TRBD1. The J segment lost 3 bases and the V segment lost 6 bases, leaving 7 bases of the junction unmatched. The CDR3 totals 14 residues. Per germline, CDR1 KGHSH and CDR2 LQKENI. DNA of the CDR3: TGTGCCAGCTCGTTGACAGGGTCGGACACTGAAGCTTTCTTT. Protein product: CASSLTGSDTEAFF.

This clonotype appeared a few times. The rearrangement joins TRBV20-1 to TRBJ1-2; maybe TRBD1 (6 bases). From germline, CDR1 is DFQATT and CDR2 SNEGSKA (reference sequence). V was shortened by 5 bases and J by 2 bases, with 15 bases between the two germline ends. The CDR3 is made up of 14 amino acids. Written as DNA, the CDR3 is TGCAGTGCTTCCAGAGGCGGACAGAACTATGGCTACACCTTC. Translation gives CSASRGGQNYGYTF.

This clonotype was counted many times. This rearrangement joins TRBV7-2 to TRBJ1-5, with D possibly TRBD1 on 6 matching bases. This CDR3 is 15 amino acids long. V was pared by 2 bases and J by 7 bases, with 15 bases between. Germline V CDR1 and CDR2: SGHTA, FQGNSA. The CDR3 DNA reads TGTGCCAGCAGCTTAACCGCCAGGGGCTGGCAGCCCCAGCATTTT. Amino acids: CASSLTARGWQPQHF.

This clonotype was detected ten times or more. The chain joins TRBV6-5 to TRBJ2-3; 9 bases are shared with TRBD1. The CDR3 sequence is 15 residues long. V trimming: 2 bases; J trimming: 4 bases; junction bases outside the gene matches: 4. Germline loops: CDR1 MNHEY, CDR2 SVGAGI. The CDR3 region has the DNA TGTGCCAGCAGTTACGGGACAGGGAAGGCAGATACGCAGTATTTT. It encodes CASSYGTGKADTQYF.

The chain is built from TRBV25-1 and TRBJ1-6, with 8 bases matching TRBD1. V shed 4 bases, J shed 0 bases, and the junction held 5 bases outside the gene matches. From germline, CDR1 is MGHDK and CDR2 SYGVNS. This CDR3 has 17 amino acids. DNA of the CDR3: TGTGCCAGCAGTGGTGGACAGGGAAGCTCCTATAATTCACCCCTCCACTTT. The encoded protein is CASSGGQGSSYNSPLHF.

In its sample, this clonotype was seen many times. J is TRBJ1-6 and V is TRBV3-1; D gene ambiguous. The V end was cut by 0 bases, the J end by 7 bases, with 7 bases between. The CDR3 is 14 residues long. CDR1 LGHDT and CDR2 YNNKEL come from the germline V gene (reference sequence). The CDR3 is CASSQEGFNSPLHF. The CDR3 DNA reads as TGTGCCAGCAGCCAAGAAGGCTTCAATTCACCCCTCCACTTT.

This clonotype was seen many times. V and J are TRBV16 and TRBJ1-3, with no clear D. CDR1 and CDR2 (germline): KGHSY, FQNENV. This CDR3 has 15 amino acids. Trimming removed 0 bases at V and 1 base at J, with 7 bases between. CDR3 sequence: CASSQSRTSGNTIYF. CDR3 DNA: TGTGCCAGCAGCCAATCTCGCACATCTGGAAACACCATATATTTT.

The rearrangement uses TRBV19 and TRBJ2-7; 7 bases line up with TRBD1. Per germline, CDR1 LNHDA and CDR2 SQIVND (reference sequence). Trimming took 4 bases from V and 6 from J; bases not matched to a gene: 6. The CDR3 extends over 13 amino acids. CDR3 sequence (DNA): TGTGCCAGTAGTACCGACAGGGATACCGAGCAGTACTTC. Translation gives CASSTDRDTEQYF.

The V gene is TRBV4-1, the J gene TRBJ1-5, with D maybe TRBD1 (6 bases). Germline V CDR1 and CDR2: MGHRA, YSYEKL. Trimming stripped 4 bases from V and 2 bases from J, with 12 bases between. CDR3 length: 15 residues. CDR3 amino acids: CASSRQQGGNQPQHF. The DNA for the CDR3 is TGCGCCAGCAGCCGACAACAGGGAGGCAATCAGCCCCAGCATTTT.

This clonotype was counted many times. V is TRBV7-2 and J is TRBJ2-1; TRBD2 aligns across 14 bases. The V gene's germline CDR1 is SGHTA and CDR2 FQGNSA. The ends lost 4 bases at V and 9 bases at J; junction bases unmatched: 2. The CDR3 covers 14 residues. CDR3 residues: CASSSGLAGVEQFF. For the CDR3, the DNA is TGTGCCAGCAGCTCGGGACTAGCGGGGGTTGAGCAGTTCTTC.

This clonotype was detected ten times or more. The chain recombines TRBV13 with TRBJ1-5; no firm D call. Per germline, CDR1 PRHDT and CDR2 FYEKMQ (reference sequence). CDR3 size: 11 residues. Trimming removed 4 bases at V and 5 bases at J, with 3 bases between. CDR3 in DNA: TGTGCCAGCAGCTGTTATCAGCCCCAGCATTTT. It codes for CASSCYQPQHF.

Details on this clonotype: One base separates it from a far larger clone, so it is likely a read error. CDR3 loop: CASSRTGGQSQHF. In DNA, the CDR3 is TGTGCCAGCAGTCGGACAGGCGGCCAGTCCCAGCATTTT. The rearrangement uses TRBV27 and TRBJ1-5; 7 positions match TRBD1. This CDR3 spans 13 amino acids. Germline V gene data show CDR1 as MNHEY and CDR2 as SMNVEV (reference sequence). Trimming cost V 5 bases and J 11 bases; bases outside gene matches: 9.

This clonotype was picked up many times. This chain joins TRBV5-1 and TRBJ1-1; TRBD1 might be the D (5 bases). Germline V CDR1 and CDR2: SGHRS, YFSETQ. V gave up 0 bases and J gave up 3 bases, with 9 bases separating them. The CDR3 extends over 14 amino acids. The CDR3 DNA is TGCGCCAGCAGCTTGGAGGGCAGGGACACTGAAGCTTTCTTT. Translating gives CASSLEGRDTEAFF.

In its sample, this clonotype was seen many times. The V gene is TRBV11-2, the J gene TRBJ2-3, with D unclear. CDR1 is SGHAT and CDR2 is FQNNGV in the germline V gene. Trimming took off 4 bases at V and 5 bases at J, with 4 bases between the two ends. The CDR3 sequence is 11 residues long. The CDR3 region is CASSSLDTQYF. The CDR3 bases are TGTGCCAGCAGCTCCTTAGATACGCAGTATTTT.

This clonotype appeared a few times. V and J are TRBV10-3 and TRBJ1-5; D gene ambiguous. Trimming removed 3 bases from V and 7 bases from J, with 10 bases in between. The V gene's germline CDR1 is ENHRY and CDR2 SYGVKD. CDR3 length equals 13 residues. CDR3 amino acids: CAISEEAGQPQHF. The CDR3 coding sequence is TGTGCCATCAGTGAAGAAGCTGGACAGCCCCAGCATTTT.

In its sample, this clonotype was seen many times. The chain's CDR3 is CASSNQGMNTEAFF. In nucleotides, the CDR3 is TGTGCCAGCAGCAACCAGGGAATGAACACTGAAGCTTTCTTT. The V gene is TRBV7-3, the J gene TRBJ1-1; a weak D match, TRBD1 (5 bases). Germline V gene sequence: CDR1 SGHTA, CDR2 FQGTGA. Trimming shortened V by 5 bases and J by 0 bases, and 10 bases separated the two germline ends. This CDR3 region has 14 residues.

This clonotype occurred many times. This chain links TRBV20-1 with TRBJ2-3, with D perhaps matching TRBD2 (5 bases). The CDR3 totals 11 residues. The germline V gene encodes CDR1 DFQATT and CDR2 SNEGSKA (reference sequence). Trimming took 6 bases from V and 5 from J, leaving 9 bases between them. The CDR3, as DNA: TGCAGTGCGCCCGGGGTAGATACGCAGTATTTT. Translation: CSAPGVDTQYF.

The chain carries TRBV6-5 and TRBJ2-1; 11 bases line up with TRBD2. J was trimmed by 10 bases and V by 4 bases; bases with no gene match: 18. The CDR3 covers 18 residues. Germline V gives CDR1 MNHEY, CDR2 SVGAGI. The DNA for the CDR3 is TGTGCCAGCAGTTCGCCTCGAACTAGCGGGGGACGGGTGGCGGAGCAGTTCTTC. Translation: CASSSPRTSGGRVAEQFF.

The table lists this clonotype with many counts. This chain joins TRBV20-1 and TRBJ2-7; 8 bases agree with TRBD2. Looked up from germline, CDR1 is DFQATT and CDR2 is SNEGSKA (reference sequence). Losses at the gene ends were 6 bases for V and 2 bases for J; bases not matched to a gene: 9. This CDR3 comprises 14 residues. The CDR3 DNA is TGCAGTGCCCGGTTCCGCGGGGGGACCTACGAGCAGTACTTC. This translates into CSARFRGGTYEQYF.

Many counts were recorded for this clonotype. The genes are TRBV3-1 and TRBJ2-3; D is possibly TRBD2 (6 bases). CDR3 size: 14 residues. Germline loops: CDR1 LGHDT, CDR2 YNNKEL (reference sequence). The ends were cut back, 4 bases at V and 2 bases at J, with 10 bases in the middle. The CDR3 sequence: CASSPPGDTDTQYF. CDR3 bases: TGTGCCAGCAGCCCACCGGGGGACACAGATACGCAGTATTTT.

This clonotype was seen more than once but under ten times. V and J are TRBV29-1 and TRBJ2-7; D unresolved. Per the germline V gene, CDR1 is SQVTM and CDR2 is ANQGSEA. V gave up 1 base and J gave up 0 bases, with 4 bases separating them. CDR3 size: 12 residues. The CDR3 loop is CSVEVSSYEQYF. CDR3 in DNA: TGCAGCGTTGAAGTCAGCTCCTACGAGCAGTACTTC.

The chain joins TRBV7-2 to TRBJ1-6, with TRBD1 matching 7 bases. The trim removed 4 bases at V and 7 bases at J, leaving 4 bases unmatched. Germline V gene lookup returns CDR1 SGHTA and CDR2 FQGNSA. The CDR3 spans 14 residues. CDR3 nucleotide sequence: TGTGCCAGCAGCTCGGACAGGTGGAATTCACCCCTCCACTTT. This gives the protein CASSSDRWNSPLHF.

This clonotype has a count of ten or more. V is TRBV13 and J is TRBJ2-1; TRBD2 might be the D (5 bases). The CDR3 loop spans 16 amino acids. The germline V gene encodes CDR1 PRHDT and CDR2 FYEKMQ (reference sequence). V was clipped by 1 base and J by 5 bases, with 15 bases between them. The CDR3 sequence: CASSLADYSYNNEQFF. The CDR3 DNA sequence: TGTGCCAGCAGCTTAGCCGACTATTCCTATAACAATGAGCAGTTCTTC.

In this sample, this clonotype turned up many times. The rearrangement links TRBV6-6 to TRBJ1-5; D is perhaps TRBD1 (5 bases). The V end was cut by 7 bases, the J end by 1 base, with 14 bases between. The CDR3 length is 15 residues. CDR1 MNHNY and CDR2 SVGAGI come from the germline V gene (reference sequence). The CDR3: CASTSPTESNQPQHF. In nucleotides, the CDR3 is TGTGCCAGCACTTCCCCGACAGAAAGCAATCAGCCCCAGCATTTT.

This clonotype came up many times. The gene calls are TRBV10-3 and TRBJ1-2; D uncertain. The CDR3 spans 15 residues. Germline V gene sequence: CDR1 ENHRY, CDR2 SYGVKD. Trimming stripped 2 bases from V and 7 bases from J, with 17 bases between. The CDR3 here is CAISERPVSGSGYTF. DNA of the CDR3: TGTGCCATCAGTGAGCGTCCGGTATCGGGGTCTGGCTACACCTTC.